These 3 T cell receptor beta chains share one sample of origin, sequenced in a study of T cell responses to AZD1222 COVID-19 vaccine. Repertoires were generated with immunoSEQ multiplex PCR, while TCRdb's copy carries only in-frame clones and drops some. The sample includes over 80,000 clones, approximately 91% of them seen just once. Sequenced here: peripheral blood, sampled 28 days after the second AZD1222 dose. Receptor source: an adult who received the AZD1222 COVID-19 vaccine.

The chain combines TRBV3-1 (or the pseudogene TRBV3-2) with TRBJ1-5, with D hard to call. The V gene's germline CDR1 is LGHDT and CDR2 YNNKEL (reference sequence). V dropped 1 base and J dropped 1 base, with 8 bases sitting between them. This CDR3 contains 15 residues. For the CDR3, the DNA is TGTGCCAGCAGCCAAGGACGAGGGAGCAATCAGCCCCAGCATTTT. This gives the protein CASSQGRGSNQPQHF.

The chain uses TRBV28 and TRBJ1-1, with a weak D call TRBD1 (6 bases). The germline V and J ends were trimmed by 8 bases and 0 bases, with 13 bases remaining between them. This CDR3 comprises 14 residues. Per the germline V gene, CDR1 is MDHEN and CDR2 is SYDVKM. CDR3 sequence: CASEQGPMNTEAFF. The CDR3 DNA is TGTGCCAGCGAACAGGGACCCATGAACACTGAAGCTTTCTTT.

V is TRBV14 and J is TRBJ2-1, with unresolved D. CDR3 length: 13 amino acids. CDR1 is SGHDN, CDR2 FVKESK, per germline. The germline V and J ends were trimmed by 1 base and 3 bases, with 4 bases remaining between them. The DNA for the CDR3 is TGTGCCAGCAGCCAAGCGTACTACAATGAGCAGTTCTTC. This codes for CASSQAYYNEQFF.